This entry lists 12 T cell receptor beta chains sequenced from one sample in a study of blood T cell repertoires in COVID-19. Clones were sequenced by immunoSEQ multiplex PCR, and TCRdb holds only the in-frame ones, with some missing. The sample includes more than 90,000 clones, roughly 80% of them seen just once. What was sequenced was peripheral blood. The receptors were sampled from a man between 70 and 80 years old with acute or convalescent COVID-19.

The chain carries TRBV15 and TRBJ1-3, with 7 bases fitting TRBD1. The CDR3 runs to 16 residues. The trim removed 0 bases at V and 3 bases at J, leaving 5 bases unmatched. The V gene's germline CDR1 is LNHNV and CDR2 YYDKDF (reference sequence). Written as DNA, the CDR3 is TGTGCCACCAGCAGAGATGAGACAGGGCTTGGAAACACCATATATTTT. Its protein product is CATSRDETGLGNTIYF.

This chain connects TRBV7-9 to TRBJ1-6; weak D call: TRBD1 (6 bases). Per germline, CDR1 SEHNR and CDR2 FQNEAQ (reference sequence). This CDR3 contains 15 residues. V lost 1 base, J lost 7 bases, and 11 bases lay in between. The CDR3 protein is CASSLEGVRNSPLHF. The CDR3 bases are TGTGCCAGCAGCTTAGAGGGGGTTCGGAATTCACCCCTCCACTTT.

In its sample, this clone was seen a few times. This chain uses TRBV28 with TRBJ2-7; 7 nucleotides line up with TRBD1. J gave up 0 bases and V 5 bases, and 4 bases lay outside the gene matches. The CDR3 is 14 residues long. Germline CDR1 is MDHEN and CDR2 is SYDVKM. This CDR3 reads CASSPGDSSYEQYF. As DNA, the CDR3 is TGTGCCAGCAGTCCCGGGGACAGCTCCTACGAGCAGTACTTC.

The chain couples TRBV10-3 to TRBJ2-7; 9 bases map to TRBD2. Germline V gene lookup returns CDR1 ENHRY and CDR2 SYGVKD. J gave up 2 bases and V 1 base, and 3 bases lay outside the gene matches. This CDR3 has 15 residues. CDR3 protein: CAISEWASGTYEQYF. The DNA of the CDR3 is TGTGCCATCAGTGAGTGGGCTAGCGGGACCTACGAGCAGTACTTC.

V usage is TRBV4-2 and J usage is TRBJ2-7; 9 bases are a match to TRBD2. This CDR3 has 16 amino acids. The germline V gene encodes CDR1 LGHNA and CDR2 YNFKEQ. Trimming cost V 1 base and J 7 bases; bases outside gene matches: 11. The CDR3 bases are TGTGCCAGCAGCCAAGGAGGATTAGCGGGGGTGGAAGAGCAGTACTTC. It codes for CASSQGGLAGVEEQYF.

A remark on this clone: The junction departs from germline at one end; a sequencing error may be responsible. The identical CDR3 is also encoded by other nucleotide sequences in the sample. The J gene is TRBJ2-2, the V gene TRBV7-7; a possible D gene is TRBD2 (5 bases). The CDR3 length is 15 residues. Germline CDR1 is SSHAT and CDR2 is FNYEAQ (reference sequence). The CDR3 DNA reads TGCGCTAGCAGCTTACGAGGGCCGAACACCGGGGAGCTGTTTTTT. Translated, it gives CASSLRGPNTGELFF.

V is TRBV19 and J is TRBJ1-5; 7 nucleotides align to TRBD1. Germline CDR1 and CDR2: LNHDA and SQIVND (reference sequence). V shed 3 bases, J shed 4 bases, and the junction held 9 bases outside the gene matches. CDR3 length equals 16 residues. DNA for the CDR3: TGTGCCAGTAGTATCGGGGACAGCACGCCAAATCAGCCCCAGCATTTT. It yields the protein CASSIGDSTPNQPQHF.

The genes are TRBV4-2 and TRBJ2-7; tentatively, D is TRBD1 (5 bases). The CDR3 has 13 amino acids. The germline CDR1 and CDR2 sequences are LGHNA and YNFKEQ. Between the trimmed V and J ends, which lost 5 bases and 3 bases, there was a span of 11 bases. CDR3 bases: TGTGCCAGCAGCTTAAGGGGCAGCTACGAGCAGTACTTC. Amino acid sequence: CASSLRGSYEQYF.

The J gene is TRBJ2-3, the V gene TRBV5-1; weak D call: TRBD1 (5 bases). The CDR3 has 15 residues. V was trimmed by 2 bases and J by 0 bases, leaving 10 bases between them. The germline CDR1 and CDR2 sequences are SGHRS and YFSETQ. The CDR3 protein is CASSFKGSSTDTQYF. For the CDR3, the DNA is TGCGCCAGCAGCTTTAAGGGGTCGAGCACAGATACGCAGTATTTT.

This clone was recorded a few times. This rearrangement joins TRBV14 to TRBJ1-1, with D possibly being TRBD1 (6 bases). The V end was cut by 1 base, the J end by 1 base, with 16 bases between. CDR3 length equals 17 residues. Germline CDR1 reads SGHDN; CDR2 reads FVKESK. CDR3 loop: CASSQGRGASPNTEAFF. Written as DNA, the CDR3 is TGTGCCAGCAGCCAAGGGCGGGGGGCGAGTCCGAACACTGAAGCTTTCTTT.

The genes are TRBV5-8 and TRBJ1-3, with D possibly being TRBD1 (5 bases). Germline CDR1 is SGHTS and CDR2 is YDEGEE. The CDR3 is 17 residues long. V dropped 4 bases and J dropped 4 bases, with 21 bases sitting between them. The DNA for the CDR3 is TGTGCCAGCAGCGATAGGGTCTTTATGGGGCAAGGAAACACCATATATTTT. Its translation: CASSDRVFMGQGNTIYF.

This clone was found once. The chain recombines TRBV19 with TRBJ1-5, with a tentative D call TRBD1 (6 bases). Trimming removed 7 bases from V and 4 bases from J, with 11 bases in between. Germline lookup yields CDR1 LNHDA and CDR2 SQIVND (reference sequence). The CDR3 loop spans 13 amino acids. The chain's CDR3 is CASTGTLNQPQHF. The CDR3 DNA is TGTGCCAGTACCGGGACACTTAATCAGCCCCAGCATTTT. The whole variable domain, filled in from reference TRBV19 and TRBJ1-5, reads DGGITQSPKYLFRKEGQNVTLSCEQNLNHDAMYWYRQDPGQGLRLIYYSQIVNDFQKGDIAEGYSVSREKKESFPLTVTSAQKNPTAFYLCASTGTLNQPQHFGDGTRLSIL.